These T cell receptor beta chains were read from a single sample in a study of control samples from healthy donors and cancer patients. The table came from immunoSEQ multiplex PCR; TCRdb's copy has only in-frame clones and leaves some out. The data show about 130,000 clones, more than 85% seen once. Sequenced sample: blood. These receptors came from a man aged 18 to 30 in good health. The CDR3 runs from the conserved cysteine through the conserved F or W.

j_gene: TRBJ2-6; v_gene: TRBV5-4; CDR3aa: CASSFRVAGANVLTF
j_gene: TRBJ2-1; v_gene: TRBV7-3; CDR3aa: CASSWGDSVYNEQFF
j_gene: TRBJ1-2; v_gene: TRBV5-1; CDR3aa: CASSLAPENYGYTF
j_gene: TRBJ2-1; v_gene: TRBV7-3; CDR3aa: CASSSPGATSGGNEQFF
j_gene: TRBJ1-5; v_gene: TRBV27; CDR3aa: CASSLSMGLQPQHF
j_gene: TRBJ2-3; v_gene: TRBV10-2; CDR3aa: CASRQGLLTRTDTQYF
j_gene: TRBJ2-1; v_gene: TRBV10-1; CDR3aa: CASSWVLNEQFF
j_gene: TRBJ1-6; v_gene: TRBV24-1; CDR3aa: CATSALGEGSYNSPLHF
j_gene: TRBJ2-1; v_gene: TRBV24-1; CDR3aa: CATGGSGDEQFF
j_gene: TRBJ1-5; v_gene: TRBV21-1; CDR3aa: CASSKADNQPQHF
j_gene: TRBJ1-2; v_gene: TRBV7-7; CDR3aa: CASSYPSGEGYTF
j_gene: TRBJ1-2; v_gene: TRBV5-6; CDR3aa: CASSPGKNGYTF
j_gene: TRBJ1-5; v_gene: TRBV30; CDR3aa: CAWSAQGYQPQHF
j_gene: TRBJ1-5; v_gene: TRBV7-8; CDR3aa: CASSPLGGTGQPQHF
j_gene: TRBJ1-5; v_gene: TRBV3-1/TRBV3-2; CDR3aa: CASSQGGQPQHF
j_gene: TRBJ1-5; v_gene: TRBV2; CDR3aa: CASRAQDQPQHF
j_gene: TRBJ1-3; v_gene: TRBV7-8; CDR3aa: CASSPQGFSGNTIYF
j_gene: TRBJ2-2; v_gene: TRBV6-2/TRBV6-3; CDR3aa: CASSWMAERRDTGELFF
j_gene: TRBJ2-3; v_gene: TRBV5-1; CDR3aa: CASSLRGLSTDTQYF
j_gene: TRBJ2-2; v_gene: TRBV5-1; CDR3aa: CASSLRPGTTGELFF
j_gene: TRBJ2-3; v_gene: TRBV27; CDR3aa: CASSLTTDRVGTDTQYF
j_gene: TRBJ2-1; v_gene: TRBV2; CDR3aa: CASNVEAGGYLSYNEQFF
j_gene: TRBJ2-3; v_gene: TRBV27; CDR3aa: CASSFWASGERTDTQYF
j_gene: TRBJ1-4; v_gene: TRBV4-3; CDR3aa: CASSQERRGREKLFF
j_gene: TRBJ1-2; v_gene: TRBV7-9; CDR3aa: CASSSGQGGGYGYTF
j_gene: TRBJ2-7; v_gene: TRBV3-1/TRBV3-2; CDR3aa: CASSLRGAAYEQYF
j_gene: TRBJ1-5; v_gene: TRBV6-6; CDR3aa: CASSVSGKSNQPQHF
j_gene: TRBJ1-5; v_gene: TRBV19; CDR3aa: CASTIEGVSNQPQHF
j_gene: TRBJ2-5; v_gene: TRBV28; CDR3aa: CASSLVLGGFEETQYF
j_gene: TRBJ1-6; v_gene: TRBV30; CDR3aa: CAFGTGWNSPLHF
j_gene: TRBJ1-5; v_gene: TRBV6-5; CDR3aa: CASSLRASGNQPQHF
j_gene: TRBJ2-1; v_gene: TRBV12-3/TRBV12-4; CDR3aa: CASSPFMKGQFF
j_gene: TRBJ1-4; v_gene: TRBV30; CDR3aa: CAWSKRGRNEKLFF
j_gene: TRBJ1-5; v_gene: TRBV7-2; CDR3aa: CASSLGQGQPQHF
j_gene: TRBJ1-2; v_gene: TRBV10-2; CDR3aa: CASRVGQVSYGYTF
j_gene: TRBJ1-5; v_gene: TRBV18; CDR3aa: CASSHSGSNQPQHF
j_gene: TRBJ1-1; v_gene: TRBV12-3/TRBV12-4; CDR3aa: CASSLSDTEAFF
j_gene: TRBJ2-7; v_gene: TRBV27; CDR3aa: CAGSRNPPTGNKVSEQYF
j_gene: TRBJ2-7; v_gene: TRBV3-1/TRBV3-2; CDR3aa: CASSKTLTGGLAYEQYF
j_gene: TRBJ2-1; v_gene: TRBV19; CDR3aa: CASSIDRWWGEIEYNEQFF
j_gene: TRBJ1-2; v_gene: TRBV11-2; CDR3aa: CASSLDRGVFDGYTF
j_gene: TRBJ2-3; v_gene: TRBV9; CDR3aa: CASSVALRPDTQYF
j_gene: TRBJ2-7; v_gene: TRBV7-2; CDR3aa: CASSSTSGSKQF
j_gene: TRBJ1-1; v_gene: TRBV25-1; CDR3aa: CASSPRQGVNTEAFF
j_gene: TRBJ2-1; v_gene: TRBV19; CDR3aa: CASSSTGVPYNEQFF
j_gene: TRBJ1-1; v_gene: TRBV6-5; CDR3aa: CASSYARLNTEAFF
j_gene: TRBJ2-2; v_gene: TRBV19; CDR3aa: CASSIRTVTGELFF
j_gene: TRBJ2-1; v_gene: TRBV7-9; CDR3aa: CASSSLAGGGGGNEQFF
j_gene: TRBJ2-5; v_gene: TRBV30; CDR3aa: CAWSVWGVGGAQYF
j_gene: TRBJ2-3; v_gene: TRBV5-6; CDR3aa: CASRRWAGVSADTQYF
j_gene: TRBJ2-2; v_gene: TRBV5-1; CDR3aa: CASSLDRDTGELFF
j_gene: TRBJ1-1; v_gene: TRBV30; CDR3aa: CAWKGRGPGNTEAFF
j_gene: TRBJ2-7; v_gene: TRBV6-1; CDR3aa: CASSDRGRINYEQYF
j_gene: TRBJ1-1; v_gene: TRBV28; CDR3aa: CASKPGRYGAFF
j_gene: TRBJ1-2; v_gene: TRBV7-8; CDR3aa: CASSLSGDGYTF